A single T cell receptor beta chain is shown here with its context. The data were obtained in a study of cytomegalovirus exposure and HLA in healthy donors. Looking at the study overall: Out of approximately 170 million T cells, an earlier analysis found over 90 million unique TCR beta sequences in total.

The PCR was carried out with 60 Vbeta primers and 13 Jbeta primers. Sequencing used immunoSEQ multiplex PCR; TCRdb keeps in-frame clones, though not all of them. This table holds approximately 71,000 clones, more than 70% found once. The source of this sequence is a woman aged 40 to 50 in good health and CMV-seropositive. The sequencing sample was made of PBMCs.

CDR3 DNA sequence: TGTGCCAGCAGCCAAGATTTCCTAGCGGGGTCAAACTACGAGCAGTACTTC. It codes for CASSQDFLAGSNYEQYF. The rearrangement links TRBV4-2 to TRBJ2-7; TRBD2 agrees at 9 bases. Germline V gene sequence: CDR1 LGHNA, CDR2 YNFKEQ. V was pared by 0 bases and J by 3 bases, with 9 bases of the junction left unmatched. The CDR3 is 17 amino acids.